The 17 T cell receptor beta chains in this list originate from one sample, sequenced in a study of CD8 T cells in ankylosing spondylitis. TCRdb re-derived calls from the 5' RACE reads in MiXCR, one entry per CDR3 protein. This sample yields some 30,000 distinct CDR3 sequences, of which about 6.8% are seen a single time; about 10% belongs to the top ten. The sequenced material came from blood, either unsorted or a sorted T cell fraction (not recorded which). Every receptor here comes from a male donor with ankylosing spondylitis or in good health (not recorded which).

This clonotype was detected many times. The chain uses TRBV20-1 and TRBJ2-1; a possible D gene is TRBD2 (5 bases). From germline, CDR1 is DFQATT and CDR2 SNEGSKA (reference sequence). Deletions cut 0 bases from V and 6 bases from J, with 12 bases between. This CDR3 comprises 14 residues. The DNA for the CDR3 is TGCAGTGCTAGAGATGGTTCTAGCAGCAATGAGCAGTTCTTC. Encoded protein: CSARDGSSSNEQFF.

This clonotype was detected ten times or more. The chain joins TRBV20-1 to TRBJ1-1; D is unclear. The CDR3 totals 12 residues. The V end was cut by 1 base, the J end by 1 base, with 4 bases between. Looked up from germline, CDR1 is DFQATT and CDR2 is SNEGSKA (reference sequence). The CDR3 spells CSARGGNTEAFF. For the CDR3, the DNA is TGCAGTGCTAGAGGAGGGAACACTGAAGCTTTCTTT.

The V call is TRBV19, the J call TRBJ2-5, with TRBD2 identical over 11 bases. CDR3 length equals 15 residues. The germline gives CDR1 LNHDA, CDR2 SQIVND (reference sequence). The V and J ends lost 4 bases and 1 base, in that order; junction bases with no gene match: 2. In nucleotides, the CDR3 is TGTGCCAGTAGTACTAGCGGGAGGATCCAAGAGACCCAGTACTTC. Its protein is CASSTSGRIQETQYF.

This clonotype appeared many times. This sequence joins TRBV4-1 and TRBJ2-1; D is uncertain. Deletions cut 7 bases from V and 5 bases from J, with 6 bases between. Per germline, CDR1 MGHRA and CDR2 YSYEKL. This CDR3 spans 11 amino acids. CDR3 DNA: TGCGCCAGCACGCGAGACAATGAGCAGTTCTTC. Amino acids: CASTRDNEQFF.

This clonotype is medium-sized. The gene calls are TRBV15 and TRBJ2-7; 10 nucleotides match TRBD1. The CDR3 consists of 15 residues. Germline V gives CDR1 LNHNV, CDR2 YYDKDF (reference sequence). The junction had 7 bases not matched to a gene; V was cut back by 6 bases and J by 2 bases. Here the CDR3 reads CATRPTGTGAYEQYF. CDR3 sequence (DNA): TGTGCCACCAGACCAACCGGGACAGGGGCCTACGAGCAGTACTTC.

In the case of this clonotype: A much larger clone sits a single nucleotide away, making a read error possible. The chain carries TRBV18 and TRBJ1-2, with D perhaps matching TRBD1 (6 bases). The germline CDR1 and CDR2 sequences are KGHSH and LQKENI. CDR3 length equals 15 residues. The CDR3 here is CASSPEPDSNYGYIF. The CDR3 nucleotides read TGTGCCAGCTCACCAGAGCCGGACAGTAACTATGGCTACATCTTC.

This clonotype was found a few times. CDR3 bases: TGTGCCAGCAGCCCCGGGATAAGGTGGGGCAATGAGCAGTTCTTC. Protein: CASSPGIRWGNEQFF. V and J are TRBV7-8 and TRBJ2-1, with D perhaps matching TRBD2 (5 bases). Germline V lookup: CDR1 SGHVS, CDR2 FQNEAQ. With 5 bases removed from V and 6 bases from J, the gap between germline ends came to 17 bases. The CDR3 runs to 15 residues.

This clonotype was found many times. The J gene is TRBJ2-7, the V gene TRBV12-3 or TRBV12-4; no firm D call. The CDR3 is 15 residues long. V was pared by 3 bases and J by 2 bases, with 14 bases between. This CDR3 is CASSFGDNRAYEQYF. The CDR3 DNA is TGTGCCAGCAGTTTTGGCGACAACAGAGCCTACGAGCAGTACTTC.

Within the sample, this clonotype is medium-sized. This chain links TRBV12-3 or TRBV12-4 with TRBJ2-7; TRBD2 agrees at 13 bases. V was clipped by 6 bases and J by 2 bases; unmatched bases: 7. The CDR3 runs 16 residues. CDR3 in DNA: TGTGCCAGCAGGCCGGGACTAGCGGGAACCCCCTACGAGCAGTACTTC. Translated, it gives CASRPGLAGTPYEQYF.

This clonotype was seen ten or more times. The chain couples TRBV20-1 to TRBJ2-7, with 13 bases that match TRBD2. This CDR3 region has 17 residues. Germline CDR1 is DFQATT and CDR2 is SNEGSKA (reference sequence). Trimming removed 1 base from V and 4 bases from J; junction bases left unmatched: 10. CDR3 DNA sequence: TGCAGTGCTAGAGCCCGAGGACCGACTAGCGGGAGGTACGAGCAGTACTTC. Its protein is CSARARGPTSGRYEQYF.

This clonotype appeared many times. The gene calls are TRBV5-1 and TRBJ1-5; 8 nucleotides line up with TRBD1. Per the germline V gene, CDR1 is SGHRS and CDR2 is YFSETQ. CDR3 size: 14 residues. The junction had 3 bases not matched to a gene; V was cut back by 3 bases and J by 4 bases. CDR3 in amino acids: CASSSGQGNQPQHF. CDR3 bases: TGCGCCAGCAGCTCTGGACAGGGAAATCAGCCCCAGCATTTT.

This clonotype was recorded at least ten times. This sequence joins TRBV6-5 and TRBJ2-1; TRBD2 matches 7 bases. V dropped 8 bases and J dropped 2; count of bases not matched to a gene: 6. Germline V gives CDR1 MNHEY, CDR2 SVGAGI. This CDR3 contains 14 residues. For the CDR3, the DNA is TGTGCCAGCGTTACGGGAGGTCCCTACAATGAGCAGTTCTTC. Its protein is CASVTGGPYNEQFF.

This clonotype was counted only a few times. The V gene is TRBV11-2, the J gene TRBJ2-4, with D perhaps matching TRBD1 (6 bases). Germline values: CDR1 SGHAT, CDR2 FQNNGV. The V end was cut by 6 bases, the J end by 14 bases, with 14 bases between. CDR3 size: 11 residues. The DNA of the CDR3 is TGTGCCAGCAGTGGAACAGGGTTAAAGTACTTC. Translated: CASSGTGLKYF.

This clonotype was observed a few times. V is TRBV5-6 and J is TRBJ1-1, with D unclear. V lost 5 bases to trimming and J lost 8 bases, with 16 bases between them. The germline V gene has CDR1 SGHDT and CDR2 YYEEEE. There are 13 residues in the CDR3. The DNA for the CDR3 is TGTGCCAGCAGTCCGGGGAGTCTTCCCGAAGCTTTCTTT. This sequence encodes CASSPGSLPEAFF.

In this sample, this clonotype turned up many times. The chain employs TRBV7-8 and TRBJ1-1; D unclear. V shed 7 bases and J shed 5 bases, with 14 bases lying between them. Germline loops: CDR1 SGHVS, CDR2 FQNEAQ. The CDR3 is 13 residues long. CDR3 DNA sequence: TGTGCCAGCACCCCCCCGGTTGGAACTGAAGCTTTCTTT. Translated: CASTPPVGTEAFF.

This clonotype was detected many times. The chain combines TRBV24-1 with TRBJ2-1; 13 positions match TRBD2. With V trimmed by 1 base and J by 1 base, 3 bases remained unmatched. Germline V CDR1 and CDR2: KGHDR, SFDVKD. The CDR3 spans 18 residues. CDR3: CATSDFGLAGASYNEQFF. DNA of the CDR3: TGTGCCACCAGTGATTTCGGACTAGCGGGAGCTTCCTACAATGAGCAGTTCTTC.

This clonotype was found many times. This chain connects TRBV29-1 to TRBJ2-7; TRBD1 matches at 7 bases. CDR1 is SQVTM and CDR2 is ANQGSEA in the germline V gene. The J segment lost 3 bases and the V segment lost 4 bases, leaving 6 bases of the junction unmatched. This CDR3 is 13 amino acids long. CDR3 DNA sequence: TGCAGCGTTGGACGGGACAGCATCTACGAGCAGTACTTC. Translated, it gives CSVGRDSIYEQYF.